This TCR beta chain was recovered during a study of blood T cells in healthy people across ages. General study findings and limits: The unsorted PBMCs prevented any conclusive comparison of naive versus antigen-experienced cells.

The second PCR ran roughly 6 to 11 cycles with a sample-barcoded 5' primer and J-beta primers. A 12-random-nucleotide template-switch adaptor tagged each cDNA molecule. CDR3-containing paired-end reads numbering at least 2.5 million came from each sample. From the 5' RACE reads, TCRdb called clonotypes with MiXCR, one entry per CDR3 protein. Here the sample spans about 1.6 million distinct CDR3 sequences, about 31% being singletons. Each sample had at least 6.5 million PBMCs isolated. Remarks on this clonotype: The antigen is unknown.

This CDR3 spans 14 amino acids. The germline V gene encodes CDR1 SGHRS and CDR2 YFSETQ. The V end was cut by 4 bases, the J end by 5 bases, with 15 bases between. The sequenced sample consisted of blood. The chain recombines TRBV5-1 with TRBJ2-5; D gene uncertain. The receptor's source is a woman younger than 45 in good health. CDR3 DNA: TGCGCCAGCAGCCCGGCCGTCCAACCGGAGACCCAGTACTTC. This translates into CASSPAVQPETQYF.